The following is a T cell receptor (beta chain) sequence with its context. Germline-derived CDR1 and CDR2 are LGHNA and YSLEER. The CDR3 extends over 15 amino acids. Trimming at V came to 0 bases and at J to 6 bases, leaving 6 bases not matched to a gene. This record comes from a study of blood T cell repertoires in COVID-19. Study-wide context: Italy, Spain and the United States were the sources of the convalescent and acute COVID-19 samples. T cells, B-cell-depleted T cells, or PBMCs supplied cDNA or gDNA.

How the authors handled the data: Reference gene primer amplification gave estimated nucleated cell counts. The table came from immunoSEQ multiplex PCR; TCRdb's copy has only in-frame clones and leaves some out. From that table come the V and J calls and clone size; the DNA was used to work out D and trimming. Of approximately 52,000 clones detected, approximately 89% appear once; the ten largest clones hold nearly 5%. The sample was peripheral blood. V is TRBV4-3 and J is TRBJ2-7, with 9 bases that match TRBD2. The TCR originated in a man aged 60 to 69 with active COVID-19. The CDR3 loop is CASSQEGGRAGEQYF. The CDR3 DNA follows: TGCGCCAGCAGCCAAGAGGGCGGGAGGGCCGGCGAGCAGTACTTC.